One and the same sample provided the 27 T cell receptor beta chains below, sequenced in a study of T cells in localized non-small cell lung cancer. Clones were read by immunoSEQ multiplex PCR, and TCRdb kept only the in-frame ones, dropping some. Of approximately 2,100 clones in the sample, around 40% were seen once. The specimen was lung tumor tissue, collected before any cancer treatment. The receptors derive from a man aged 35-75 years with stage I lung adenocarcinoma.

The rearrangement links TRBV28 to TRBJ2-3; no clear D. CDR1 MDHEN and CDR2 SYDVKM come from the germline V gene. The CDR3 has 12 amino acids. V lost 4 bases to trimming and J lost 9 bases, with 11 bases between them. CDR3 DNA: TGTGCCAGCAGTTCCCCGTCGAGCACGCAGTATTTT. Amino acids: CASSSPSSTQYF.

This clone was detected once. The chain joins TRBV19 to TRBJ1-5; tentative D call: TRBD1 (5 bases). Germline V gene sequence: CDR1 LNHDA, CDR2 SQIVND (reference sequence). The CDR3 has 16 amino acids. Trimming took 6 bases from V and 2 from J, leaving 17 bases between them. CDR3 sequence: CASRNLLGGRNQPQHF. The CDR3 DNA follows: TGTGCCAGTAGGAACTTGTTGGGGGGACGCAATCAGCCCCAGCATTTT. Full variable domain (outside the CDR3, taken from reference TRBV19 and TRBJ1-5): DGGITQSPKYLFRKEGQNVTLSCEQNLNHDAMYWYRQDPGQGLRLIYYSQIVNDFQKGDIAEGYSVSREKKESFPLTVTSAQKNPTAFYLCASRNLLGGRNQPQHFGDGTRLSIL.

The chain has TRBV19 and TRBJ1-5, with D perhaps matching TRBD1 (5 bases). Germline V gene lookup returns CDR1 LNHDA and CDR2 SQIVND (reference sequence). The germline V and J ends were trimmed by 5 bases and 4 bases, with 9 bases remaining between them. The CDR3 is 13 residues long. CDR3 in amino acids: CASSQGPNQPQHF. The CDR3 DNA reads as TGTGCCAGTAGTCAGGGCCCGAATCAGCCCCAGCATTTT.

V and J are TRBV11-3 and TRBJ1-5; TRBD1 aligns across 8 bases. Germline CDR1 is SGHNT and CDR2 is YENEEA. Trimming removed 5 bases from V and 5 bases from J; junction bases left unmatched: 8. CDR3 length equals 15 residues. CDR3 residues: CASSGGTGSYQPQHF. The CDR3 DNA reads TGTGCCAGCAGCGGTGGGACAGGTTCCTATCAGCCCCAGCATTTT.

The V call is TRBV7-5, the J call TRBJ2-3; the table's D gene call, TRBD2, was not cross checked with the DNA. TRBV7-5 is labeled a pseudogene. This CDR3 is built from 17 residues. This CDR3 reads CASSLDALTSGRDTQYF. The CDR3 DNA reads TGTGCCAGCAGCTTGGATGCTTTGACTAGCGGGAGGGATACGCAGTATTTT.

In this sample, this clone turned up a few times. The gene calls are TRBV27 and TRBJ2-3; D not resolved. The CDR3 extends over 14 amino acids. The germline V gene encodes CDR1 MNHEY and CDR2 SMNVEV (reference sequence). Trimming removed 3 bases at V and 0 bases at J, with 7 bases between. The CDR3 loop reads CASSLGGSTDTQYF. The CDR3 DNA sequence: TGTGCCAGCAGTTTGGGTGGAAGCACAGATACGCAGTATTTT.

J is TRBJ2-7 and V is TRBV19; tentatively, D is TRBD1 (6 bases). The CDR3 sequence is 13 residues long. Germline V gives CDR1 LNHDA, CDR2 SQIVND (reference sequence). Deletions cut 5 bases from V and 1 base from J, with 9 bases between. CDR3 amino acids: CASSQDRSYEQYF. Written as DNA, the CDR3 is TGTGCCAGTAGTCAGGACAGATCCTACGAGCAGTACTTC.

The V gene is TRBV9, the J gene TRBJ2-1, with 8 bases that match TRBD2. J gave up 4 bases and V 4 bases, and 13 bases lay outside the gene matches. CDR3 size: 17 residues. CDR1 is SGDLS and CDR2 is YYNGEE in the germline V gene. Here the CDR3 DNA reads TGTGCCAGCAGCTTACGATCAGAAACTAGCGGTTACAATGAGCAGTTCTTC. Protein sequence: CASSLRSETSGYNEQFF.

This rearrangement joins TRBV19 to TRBJ1-2; TRBD1 aligns across 10 bases. J lost 6 bases, V lost 5 bases, and 3 bases had no gene match. Germline V CDR1 and CDR2: LNHDA, SQIVND (reference sequence). This CDR3 has 13 residues. DNA of the CDR3: TGTGCCAGTAGTTTCGACAGGGGGCATGGCTACACCTTC. Amino acids: CASSFDRGHGYTF.

The CDR3 is CASGAGLPYEQYF. DNA of the CDR3: TGTGCCAGTGGGGCTGGGCTGCCCTACGAGCAGTACTTC. The rearrangement uses TRBV19 and TRBJ2-7, with a weak D call TRBD1 (5 bases). Germline CDR1 reads LNHDA; CDR2 reads SQIVND (reference sequence). CDR3 size: 13 residues. The V end was cut by 8 bases, the J end by 2 bases, with 13 bases between.

This clone has only a few counts. The CDR3 region is CTSRIYSLCTKRANVLTF. The CDR3 DNA sequence: TGCACCAGCAGAATATATAGTTTGTGCACAAAGCGGGCCAACGTCCTGACTTTC. This sequence joins TRBV1 and TRBJ2-6. TRBV1 is designated a pseudogene. The CDR3 runs to 18 residues.

The rearrangement links TRBV19 to TRBJ2-5, with D possibly matching TRBD2 (6 bases). V lost 9 bases, J lost 5 bases, and 19 bases lay in between. CDR3 length: 14 amino acids. Looked up from germline, CDR1 is LNHDA and CDR2 is SQIVND (reference sequence). This CDR3 reads CASQRSAGFETQYF. Written as DNA, the CDR3 is TGTGCCAGCCAGAGATCCGCGGGGTTTGAGACCCAGTACTTC.

The rearrangement uses TRBV19 and TRBJ1-5, with unresolved D. The CDR3 length is 13 residues. Germline assignment: CDR1 LNHDA and CDR2 SQIVND (reference sequence). The V gene lost 2 bases and the J gene lost 10 bases, with 12 bases spanning the gap. CDR3 protein: CASSITAGKPQHF. The CDR3 DNA reads TGTGCCAGTAGTATAACAGCCGGAAAACCCCAGCATTTT.

The DNA for the CDR3 is TGTGCCTGGAGGGGAGTAGGGGCCTCTGGAAACACCATATATTTT. Translated: CAWRGVGASGNTIYF. This chain joins TRBV30 and TRBJ1-3; possible D gene TRBD1, 5 bases. The CDR3 extends over 15 amino acids. Germline V gene lookup returns CDR1 GTSNPN and CDR2 SVGIG (reference sequence). The germline V and J ends were trimmed by 3 bases and 0 bases, with 12 bases remaining between them.

By proportion, this clone is medium-sized. The chain employs TRBV9 and TRBJ2-7, with D maybe TRBD2 (5 bases). V gave up 0 bases and J gave up 3 bases, with 10 bases separating them. Germline V CDR1 and CDR2: SGDLS, YYNGEE. The CDR3 spans 14 residues. This chain's CDR3 is CASSVDEGHYEQYF. DNA of the CDR3: TGTGCCAGCAGCGTAGATGAGGGTCACTACGAGCAGTACTTC.

There are a few counts of this clone. The V and J genes are TRBV9 and TRBJ2-5; D is unresolved. CDR1 is SGDLS, CDR2 YYNGEE, per germline. Trimming removed 0 bases at V and 6 bases at J, with 12 bases between. The CDR3 is 14 residues long. CDR3 residues: CASSVDRELQTQYF. CDR3 coding DNA: TGTGCCAGCAGCGTAGATAGGGAATTGCAGACCCAGTACTTC.

V gene TRBV28 combines with J gene TRBJ2-3; TRBD1 is a possible D gene (5 bases). The CDR3 is 17 amino acids. With 6 bases removed from V and 0 bases from J, the gap between germline ends came to 19 bases. Germline values: CDR1 MDHEN, CDR2 SYDVKM. CDR3 in amino acids: CASSPFFWQGSTDTQYF. The DNA of the CDR3 is TGTGCCAGCAGCCCTTTCTTTTGGCAGGGCAGCACAGATACGCAGTATTTT.

This clone rates as large. The chain uses TRBV19 and TRBJ1-2; tentative D call: TRBD1 (6 bases). This CDR3 contains 14 residues. Trimming took off 7 bases at V and 4 bases at J, with 16 bases between the two ends. Germline CDR1 reads LNHDA; CDR2 reads SQIVND (reference sequence). CDR3 nucleotide sequence: TGTGCCAGTACCCCGGGGGGCTCTGGCTATGGCTACACCTTC. Translated, it gives CASTPGGSGYGYTF.

J is TRBJ2-1 and V is TRBV23-1; D is uncertain. Being an ORF, TRBV23-1 has a function that is uncertain. This CDR3 contains 13 residues. Deletions cut 6 bases from V and 10 bases from J, with 16 bases between. CDR3 coding DNA: TGCGCCAGCAGCCAAGCTTTAACCGGGGAGCAGTTCTTC. It is translated as CASSQALTGEQFF.

The chain links TRBV19 to TRBJ1-5; no clear D gene. V was cut by 2 bases and J by 0 bases, with 14 bases left in between. The germline CDR1 and CDR2 sequences are LNHDA and SQIVND (reference sequence). CDR3 length: 17 amino acids. The CDR3 spells CASSISGQIFSNQPQHF. In nucleotides, the CDR3 is TGTGCCAGTAGTATAAGCGGGCAGATCTTTAGCAATCAGCCCCAGCATTTT.

This clone was detected only a few times. The chain has TRBV6-8 and TRBJ1-1; D gene unclear. Germline assignment: CDR1 MNHGY and CDR2 SAAAGT. V was clipped by 5 bases and J by 2 bases, with 12 bases between them. The CDR3 runs 14 residues. CDR3 DNA sequence: TGTGCCAGCAGTGGCCGACGAGTCAACACTGAAGCTTTCTTT. This gives the protein CASSGRRVNTEAFF.

The V and J genes are TRBV18 and TRBJ2-1; 8 bases are shared with TRBD1. Trimming removed 3 bases from V and 3 bases from J; junction bases left unmatched: 4. CDR1 is KGHSH and CDR2 is LQKENI in the germline V gene. The CDR3 is 15 residues long. Here the CDR3 reads CASSPRDRSYNEQFF. In nucleotides, the CDR3 is TGTGCCAGCTCACCCCGGGACAGGAGCTACAATGAGCAGTTCTTC.

The V call is TRBV9, the J call TRBJ2-2; 10 nucleotides align to TRBD1. With V trimmed by 2 bases and J by 4 bases, 2 bases remained unmatched. The CDR3 sequence is 15 residues long. The germline CDR1 and CDR2 sequences are SGDLS and YYNGEE. CDR3 sequence reads: CASSVGQGRTGELFF. The CDR3 DNA follows: TGTGCCAGCAGCGTGGGACAGGGGCGCACCGGGGAGCTGTTTTTT.

The V gene is TRBV15, the J gene TRBJ1-1; D remains unclear. The CDR3 runs to 15 residues. V was pared by 5 bases and J by 0 bases, with 13 bases between. Germline CDR1 reads LNHNV; CDR2 reads YYDKDF (reference sequence). CDR3 coding DNA: TGTGCCACCAGCCAAGCCAGGCTCCTGAACACTGAAGCTTTCTTT. Protein product: CATSQARLLNTEAFF.

This clone was recorded a few times. V is TRBV16 and J is TRBJ2-1; TRBD1 matches at 10 bases. CDR3 length: 15 residues. V was clipped by 3 bases and J by 8 bases; unmatched bases: 7. Per the germline V gene, CDR1 is KGHSY and CDR2 is FQNENV. Here the CDR3 DNA reads TGTGCCAGCAGCCAGTTGGGACAGGGGATCGATGAGCAGTTCTTC. Translation: CASSQLGQGIDEQFF.

The chain combines TRBV18 with TRBJ2-1; 9 positions agree with TRBD2. CDR3 length: 15 residues. Germline assignment: CDR1 KGHSH and CDR2 LQKENI. J lost 4 bases, V lost 6 bases, and 7 bases had no gene match. The CDR3 DNA reads TGTGCCAGCTCCTCAACTAGCGGGTCTTACAATGAGCAGTTCTTC. The encoded protein is CASSSTSGSYNEQFF.

The J gene is TRBJ1-2, the V gene TRBV25-1, with 9 bases matching TRBD1. The length of the CDR3 is 14 residues. CDR1 and CDR2 (germline): MGHDK, SYGVNS. V dropped 4 bases and J dropped 7; count of bases not matched to a gene: 7. CDR3 region: CASSGGQGIAGYTF. In nucleotides, the CDR3 is TGTGCCAGCAGTGGGGGACAGGGAATAGCTGGCTACACCTTC.